This T cell receptor beta chain was recovered during a study of a mutant IDH1 vaccine in newly diagnosed glioma. Study in general: Earlier therapy was either radiotherapy, temozolomide, or both, and most got both.

In germline, CDR1 is LNHDA, CDR2 SQIVND (reference sequence). This CDR3 is 13 amino acids long. V lost 3 bases and J lost 5; bases outside the gene matches: 1. As to this clone: No antigen is known for it.

Sequencing used immunoSEQ multiplex PCR; TCRdb keeps in-frame clones, though not all of them. The repertoire includes about 88,000 clones, almost 85% of them detected once, and less than 5.5% sits in the top ten. Time point defined: baseline, week 1 (first vaccination visit). Treatment described: pre-vaccination baseline after standard-of-care therapy. Those who donated had recent WHO grade 3 or 4 IDH1-mutant, ATRX-lost astrocytomas. General observations from the study: Pseudoprogression showed no apparent link to changes in top peripheral T cell clonotypes.

The receptor comes from a man between 40 and 49 years old with glioma. Some clones in this sample may be carry-over from other donors' samples. Sequencing was performed on PBMCs, taken from a glioma patient treated with radiotherapy, temozolomide or both. The chain combines TRBV19 with TRBJ1-1; TRBD1 agrees at 9 bases. CDR3 sequence (DNA): TGTGCCAGTAGTATGACAGGGGGGACTGAAGCTTTCTTT. It specifies CASSMTGGTEAFF.